The clone carrying this TCR beta chain was seen a handful of times. The entry originates in a study of T-cell memory formation after mild COVID-19. Germline CDR1 is DFQATT and CDR2 is SNEGSKA (reference sequence). The length of the CDR3 is 12 residues. The ends were cut back, 0 bases at V and 6 bases at J, with 8 bases in the middle. One entry per CDR3 protein results from TCRdb running MiXCR on the 5' RACE reads. The sample lists 350,000 to 500,000 distinct CDR3 sequences; 15% to 20% were seen once. The origin of this receptor is a man aged 18-30 years who had mild COVID-19 (a few samples of this study predate the infection). Cell type and time point are not known. The rearrangement links TRBV20-1 to TRBJ1-1; the D is unclear. Sequencing input: PBMCs or a T cell subset sorted from them (not recorded which). CDR3 protein: CSARDGQPEAFF. The CDR3 coding sequence is TGCAGTGCTAGAGATGGGCAACCTGAAGCTTTCTTT.